Listed below are T cell receptor beta chains from one sample, sequenced in a study of cytomegalovirus exposure and HLA in healthy donors. TCRdb's table, derived via immunoSEQ multiplex PCR, lists solely in-frame clones and lacks some. In the table there are roughly 150,000 clones, around 80% of which are singletons. What was sequenced was PBMCs. The origin of the receptors is a man aged 18 to 35 in good health and CMV-seropositive. Both conserved end residues are trimmed from each CDR3.

j_call cdr3_length v_call cdr3_aa
TRBJ2-1 10 TRBV6-6 ASRDRDHLGF
TRBJ1-1 13 TRBV6-1 ASSVSLDRTFEAF
TRBJ2-7 17 TRBV4-1 ASSQERLGVAGDNYQQY
TRBJ2-5 17 TRBV19 ASSMPGLAGGLTQETQY
TRBJ1-5 14 TRBV2 ASTDTGGNSNQPQH
TRBJ2-1 14 TRBV10-3 AISGVAGLSYNEQF
TRBJ2-7 12 TRBV7-9 ASSSPGQTYEQY
TRBJ1-5 10 TRBV28 ASRGNNQPQH
TRBJ2-1 14 TRBV7-9 ASSLFGDRGLNEQF
TRBJ2-1 12 TRBV7-9 ASSLVNSHNEQF
TRBJ1-2 11 TRBV28 ASKTSTGWGYT
TRBJ1-4 11 TRBV27 ASSFRRNEKLF
TRBJ1-1 10 TRBV9 ASSVQGAAIT
TRBJ2-7 13 TRBV28 ASSFEGAGKYEQY
TRBJ1-6 13 TRBV4-1 ASRPQGFIGSPLH
TRBJ2-7 11 TRBV10-1 ASSELAGYEQY
TRBJ1-1 11 TRBV19 ASRRQGSTEAF
TRBJ2-7 12 TRBV5-4 ASSVGLATYEQY
TRBJ1-6 11 TRBV10-3 AIGTGENSPLH
TRBJ2-1 14 TRBV4-2 ASSHENTDSYNEQF
TRBJ2-2 13 TRBV7-7 ASNSSGRGNGELF
TRBJ2-3 12 TRBV27 ASSLYRGPDTQY
TRBJ1-1 13 TRBV27 ASSLEQGARTEAF
TRBJ2-7 13 TRBV28 ASSLYTSGSKVQY
TRBJ2-7 12 TRBV10-2 ASSATGASYEQY
TRBJ2-5 10 TRBV18 ASSPYGREQY